The sample holds many counts of the clone carrying this T cell receptor (beta chain). The antigen remains unidentified. These data are taken from a study of early T cells in non-severe SARS-CoV-2 infection. The overall study: The authors sequenced bulk RNA from unsorted whole blood, leaving chains unpaired. Study results and limitations: Private and CD4 specificities were missed by VDJdb matching, which favored anti-spike CD8 responses.

From germline, CDR1 is DFQATT and CDR2 SNEGSKA (reference sequence). This CDR3 spans 13 amino acids. Trimming removed 0 bases from V and 4 bases from J, with 7 bases in between. Unique molecular identifier tags were affixed to discrete cDNA molecules. TCRdb analysed the 5' RACE reads with MiXCR anew, one entry per CDR3 protein. Among some 70,000 distinct CDR3 sequences listed, 12% were seen once. The origin of this receptor is an adult who was a healthcare worker with PCR-confirmed SARS-CoV-2 infection or an uninfected control (not recorded which). The material sequenced was whole blood. The chain carries TRBV20-1 and TRBJ2-1; no firm D call. In DNA form, the CDR3 reads TGCAGTGCTAGAGACTACAATTACAATGAGCAGTTCTTC. It yields the protein CSARDYNYNEQFF.